This T cell receptor beta chain was profiled in a study of CD8 T cells in Susac syndrome. Study conclusions and caveats: Regarding the TCR sequencing and HLA analysis, the study admitted that a relatively small number of individuals were involved.

Healthy donors matched for age and sex were used as controls. Negative isolation yielded CD8+ and CD4+ T cells; FACS enriched TEMRA cells. This clonotype appeared once. Antigen unknown. Between the trimmed V and J ends, which lost 3 bases and 4 bases, there was a span of 7 bases. This CDR3 contains 13 residues. Germline V CDR1 and CDR2: MDHEN, SYDVKM. RNA was extracted with the RNeasy kit, and a quantity of about 0.45 to 1 ug was reverse transcribed using random hexamers. TCR beta CDR3 was amplified by immunoSEQ covering 54 Vbeta and 13 Jbeta. Each CDR3 protein is one row after TCRdb ran MiXCR on the immunoSEQ multiplex PCR reads. The repertoire holds roughly 140,000 distinct CDR3 sequences, with approximately 95% as singletons.

The material sequenced was CD8+ T cells from PBMCs. This rearrangement joins TRBV28 to TRBJ2-1, with D unclear. This sequence originates from a human donor in good health. CDR3 sequence reads: CASSFPGYNEQFF. Written as DNA, the CDR3 is TGTGCCAGCAGTTTCCCCGGGTACAATGAGCAGTTCTTC.